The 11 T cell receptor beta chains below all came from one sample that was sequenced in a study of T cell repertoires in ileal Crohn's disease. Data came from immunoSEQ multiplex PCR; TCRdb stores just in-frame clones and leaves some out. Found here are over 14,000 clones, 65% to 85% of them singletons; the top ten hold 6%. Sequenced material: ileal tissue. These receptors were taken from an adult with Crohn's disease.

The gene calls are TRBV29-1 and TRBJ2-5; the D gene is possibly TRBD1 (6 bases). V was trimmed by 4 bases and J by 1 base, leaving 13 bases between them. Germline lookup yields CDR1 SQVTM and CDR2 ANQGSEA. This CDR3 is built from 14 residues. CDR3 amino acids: CSVAGQGLQETQYF. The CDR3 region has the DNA TGCAGCGTTGCCGGCCAGGGGCTCCAAGAGACCCAGTACTTC.

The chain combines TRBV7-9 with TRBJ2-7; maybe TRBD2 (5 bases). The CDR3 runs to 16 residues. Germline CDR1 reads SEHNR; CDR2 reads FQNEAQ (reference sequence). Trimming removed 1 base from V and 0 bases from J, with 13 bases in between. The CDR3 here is CASSLVERAGSYEQYF. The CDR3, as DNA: TGTGCCAGCAGCTTAGTAGAGAGGGCGGGCTCCTACGAGCAGTACTTC.

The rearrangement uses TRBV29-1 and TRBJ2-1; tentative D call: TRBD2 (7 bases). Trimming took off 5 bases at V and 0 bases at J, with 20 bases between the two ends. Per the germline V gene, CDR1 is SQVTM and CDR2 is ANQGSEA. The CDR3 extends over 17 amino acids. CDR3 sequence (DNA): TGCAGCGTTCTGAACCCGGGGGGCCAAAGCTCCTACAATGAGCAGTTCTTC. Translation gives CSVLNPGGQSSYNEQFF.

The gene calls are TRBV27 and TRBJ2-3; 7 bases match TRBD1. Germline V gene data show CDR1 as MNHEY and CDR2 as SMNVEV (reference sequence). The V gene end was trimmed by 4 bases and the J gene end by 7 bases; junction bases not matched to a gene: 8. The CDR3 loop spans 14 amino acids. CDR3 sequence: CASSSGQPRNTQYF. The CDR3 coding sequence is TGTGCCAGCAGTTCGGGACAGCCCAGAAATACGCAGTATTTT.

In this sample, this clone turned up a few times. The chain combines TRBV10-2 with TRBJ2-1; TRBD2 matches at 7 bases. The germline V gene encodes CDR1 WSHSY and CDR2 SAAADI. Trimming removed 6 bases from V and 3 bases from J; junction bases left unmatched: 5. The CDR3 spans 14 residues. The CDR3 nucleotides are TGCGCCAGCAGCCCCAGCGGGGTCTACAATGAGCAGTTCTTC. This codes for CASSPSGVYNEQFF.

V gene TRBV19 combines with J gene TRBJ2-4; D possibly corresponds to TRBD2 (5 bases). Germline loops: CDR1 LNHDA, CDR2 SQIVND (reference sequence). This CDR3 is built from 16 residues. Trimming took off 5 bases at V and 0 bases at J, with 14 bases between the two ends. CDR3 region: CASSPARAVAKNIQYF. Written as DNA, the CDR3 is TGTGCCAGTAGTCCGGCGAGGGCGGTAGCCAAAAACATTCAGTACTTC.

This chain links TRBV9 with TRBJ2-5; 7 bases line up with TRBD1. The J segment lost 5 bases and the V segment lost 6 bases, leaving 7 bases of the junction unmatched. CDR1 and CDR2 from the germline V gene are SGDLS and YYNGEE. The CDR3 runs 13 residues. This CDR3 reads CASTRTGGETQYF. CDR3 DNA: TGTGCCAGCACCCGGACAGGCGGGGAGACCCAGTACTTC.

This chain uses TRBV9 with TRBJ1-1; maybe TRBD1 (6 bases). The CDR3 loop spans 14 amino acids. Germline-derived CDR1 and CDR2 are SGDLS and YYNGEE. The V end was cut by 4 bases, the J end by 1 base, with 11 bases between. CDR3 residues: CASSFLQGNTEAFF. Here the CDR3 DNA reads TGTGCCAGCAGCTTTTTACAGGGGAACACTGAAGCTTTCTTT. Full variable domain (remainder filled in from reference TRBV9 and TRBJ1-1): DSGVTQTPKHLITATGQRVTLRCSPRSGDLSVYWYQQSLDQGLQFLIQYYNGEERAKGNILERFSAQQFPDLHSELNLSSLELGDSALYFCASSFLQGNTEAFFGQGTRLTVV.

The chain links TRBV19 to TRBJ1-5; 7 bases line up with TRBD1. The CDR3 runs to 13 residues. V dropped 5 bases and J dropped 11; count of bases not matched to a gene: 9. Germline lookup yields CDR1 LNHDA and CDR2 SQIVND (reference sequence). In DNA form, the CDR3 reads TGTGCCAGTAGTGAAGATCGAACAGGGGCCCAGCATTTT. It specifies CASSEDRTGAQHF.

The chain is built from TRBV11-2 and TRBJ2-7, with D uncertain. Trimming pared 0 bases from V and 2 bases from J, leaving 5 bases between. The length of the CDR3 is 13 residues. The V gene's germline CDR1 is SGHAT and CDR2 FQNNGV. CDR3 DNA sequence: TGTGCCAGCAGCTTAGATGGAGCCTACGAGCAGTACTTC. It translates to CASSLDGAYEQYF.

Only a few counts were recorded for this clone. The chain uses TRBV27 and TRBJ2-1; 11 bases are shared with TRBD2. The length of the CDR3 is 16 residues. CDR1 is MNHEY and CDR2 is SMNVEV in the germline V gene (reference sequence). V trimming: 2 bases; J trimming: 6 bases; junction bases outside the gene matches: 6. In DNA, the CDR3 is TGTGCCAGCAGTTTAGACGCTAGCGGGAGGACCAATGAGCAGTTCTTC. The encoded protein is CASSLDASGRTNEQFF.